Shown below are 8 T cell receptor beta chains from a single sample sequenced in a study of T cell responses to AZD1222 COVID-19 vaccine. Only in-frame clones appear in the TCRdb table, and some are missing; sequencing was by immunoSEQ multiplex PCR. Among roughly 200,000 clones listed, 94% were seen once. The sequencing here drew on peripheral blood, taken 28 days after the second dose of the MenACWY control vaccine. These receptors all come from an adult who received the MenACWY meningococcal vaccine as a control.

The rearrangement joins TRBV4-1 to TRBJ1-1, with unresolved D. The CDR3 has 15 amino acids. Germline V gives CDR1 MGHRA, CDR2 YSYEKL. The V and J ends lost 2 bases and 4 bases respectively, with 14 bases between them. CDR3 residues: CASSQNWAMGTEAFF. The CDR3 nucleotides are TGCGCCAGCAGCCAAAACTGGGCAATGGGCACTGAAGCTTTCTTT.

This clone was detected only once. The rearrangement links TRBV4-1 to TRBJ2-7; the D is unclear. The germline gives CDR1 MGHRA, CDR2 YSYEKL. The CDR3 extends over 14 amino acids. Trimming removed 1 base from V and 6 bases from J, with 13 bases in between. CDR3 sequence (DNA): TGCGCCAGCAGCCAAGTGCCGGAAAGGGCCGAGCAGTACTTC. This translates into CASSQVPERAEQYF.

The CDR3 bases are TGTGCCAGCAGCCGAGGACAGGGGAGGAGTACTGAAGCTTTCTTT. Its protein is CASSRGQGRSTEAFF. The gene calls are TRBV7-3 and TRBJ1-1, with TRBD1 matching over 9 bases. The CDR3 is made up of 15 amino acids. Germline trimming cut 5 bases from V and 5 bases from J; bases unmatched to any gene: 9. Germline V gives CDR1 SGHTA, CDR2 FQGTGA.

The chain combines TRBV4-3 with TRBJ2-7; the D gene is possibly TRBD2 (7 bases). The V gene's germline CDR1 is LGHNA and CDR2 YSLEER. The V end lost 0 bases, the J end lost 0 bases, and 15 bases lay between the germline ends. The CDR3 loop spans 17 amino acids. CDR3 DNA: TGCGCCAGCAGCCAAGATCTAGTAGGGGGGGTCTCCTACGAGCAGTACTTC. Protein product: CASSQDLVGGVSYEQYF.

V gene TRBV30 combines with J gene TRBJ1-4, with D possibly TRBD1 on 5 matching bases. The CDR3 extends over 14 amino acids. Germline CDR1 reads GTSNPN; CDR2 reads SVGIG (reference sequence). V lost 0 bases and J 9 bases, leaving 14 bases between the germline ends. DNA for the CDR3: TGTGCCTGGAGTGTTTCGGGGCGCGTGAAAAAACTGTTTTTT. This translates into CAWSVSGRVKKLFF.

This rearrangement joins TRBV2 to TRBJ1-2, with D unresolved. The CDR3 contains 14 residues. Germline CDR1 SNHLY, CDR2 FYNNEI. Trimming shortened V by 5 bases and J by 4 bases, and 14 bases separated the two germline ends. DNA of the CDR3: TGTGCCAGCAGTCTCCGGGATCAGGCCTATGGCTACACCTTC. Protein product: CASSLRDQAYGYTF.

The chain combines TRBV14 with TRBJ1-5; 10 bases are shared with TRBD1. Germline CDR1 SGHDN, CDR2 FVKESK. The V gene end was trimmed by 0 bases and the J gene end by 7 bases; junction bases not matched to a gene: 18. This CDR3 is 20 amino acids long. Here the CDR3 DNA reads TGTGCCAGCAGCCAAGATGGGGAGTTGACAGGGGGCTCAGAGGAGCAGCCCCAGCATTTT. This codes for CASSQDGELTGGSEEQPQHF.

The gene calls are TRBV6-5 and TRBJ1-2; TRBD1 matches 7 bases. The CDR3 extends over 16 amino acids. V shed 0 bases, J shed 3 bases, and the junction held 7 bases outside the gene matches. Germline CDR1 reads MNHEY; CDR2 reads SVGAGI. CDR3 region: CASSYSRTGDYYGYTF. The CDR3 region has the DNA TGTGCCAGCAGTTACTCGCGGACAGGAGATTACTATGGCTACACCTTC.